These T cell receptor beta chains were read from a single sample in a study of blood T cell repertoires in COVID-19. The assay was immunoSEQ multiplex PCR, and TCRdb's table has in-frame clones only and misses some. Of approximately 26,000 clones in the sample, over 85% were seen once. The sequenced sample consisted of peripheral blood. The source is a human donor in a cohort sampled during active COVID-19. The CDR3 runs from the conserved cysteine through the conserved F or W. A D gene is named only where the DNA matches it firmly. The size entry is marked missing in some rows and otherwise reads once, few, many or a size class.

D,V,size,J,CDR3,DNA
TRBD1,TRBV5-1,-,TRBJ2-5,CASSWARGQYQETQYF,TGCGCCAGCAGCTGGGCCAGGGGGCAATACCAAGAGACCCAGTACTTC
-,TRBV6-5,-,TRBJ2-4,CASRYRPELESYF,TGTGCCAGCAGATACCGGCCGGAGCTCGAGAGTTACTTC
TRBD1,TRBV5-1,-,TRBJ2-7,CASSLAEGQGSYEQYF,TGCGCCAGCAGCTTGGCCGAGGGACAGGGCAGTTACGAGCAGTACTTC
-,TRBV13,once,TRBJ2-1,CASSLRRGADSYNEQFF,TGTGCCAGCAGCTTAAGGCGGGGAGCAGACTCCTACAATGAGCAGTTCTTC
-,TRBV2,-,TRBJ1-1,CASSVKLEAFF,TGTGCCAGCAGCGTTAAGCTTGAAGCTTTCTTT
-,TRBV2,-,TRBJ2-1,CASSQYNEQFF,TGTGCCAGCAGCCAGTACAATGAGCAGTTCTTC
-,TRBV7-3,-,TRBJ1-1,CASSLFAGENTEAFF,TGTGCCAGCAGCTTATTTGCAGGGGAGAACACTGAAGCTTTCTTT
-,TRBV6-1,-,TRBJ2-3,CASSEYREGDTQYF,TGTGCCAGCAGTGAATACAGGGAGGGAGATACGCAGTATTTT
TRBD2,TRBV5-6,once,TRBJ2-5,CASSLRGVGETQYF,TGTGCCAGCAGCTTGCGGGGGGTTGGAGAGACCCAGTACTTC
TRBD2,TRBV15,few,TRBJ2-5,CATRGLAGEKETQYF,TGTGCCACCCGAGGACTAGCGGGAGAGAAGGAGACCCAGTACTTC
TRBD2,TRBV19,-,TRBJ2-5,CASSLSGAGGTQYF,TGTGCCAGTAGCTTGAGCGGGGCCGGCGGGACCCAGTACTTC
TRBD1,TRBV10-3,-,TRBJ1-1,CAIRRPGQMNTEAFF,TGTGCCATCAGAAGACCGGGACAGATGAACACTGAAGCTTTCTTT
-,TRBV2,-,TRBJ1-5,CASSGQGNQPQHF,TGTGCCAGCAGTGGGCAGGGTAATCAGCCCCAGCATTTT
TRBD1,TRBV5-6,-,TRBJ2-1,CASSVDRGPSYNEQFF,TGTGCCAGCAGCGTAGACAGGGGTCCATCCTACAATGAGCAGTTCTTC
-,TRBV27,-,TRBJ2-1,CASSVLSGSHNEQFF,TGTGCCAGCAGCGTACTATCAGGGTCCCACAATGAGCAGTTCTTC
-,TRBV9,-,TRBJ1-3,CASSVRVSGNTIYF,TGTGCCAGCAGCGTCAGGGTATCTGGAAACACCATATATTTT
TRBD2,TRBV6-1,-,TRBJ2-1,CASSEWSGGNNEQFF,TGTGCCAGCAGTGAGTGGTCGGGGGGGAACAATGAGCAGTTCTTC
TRBD2,TRBV27,-,TRBJ2-1,CASSRGLAGYNEQFF,TGTGCCAGCTCGCGCGGACTAGCGGGGTACAATGAGCAGTTCTTC
-,TRBV4-1,-,TRBJ2-7,CASSQSWGGAVDEQYF,TGCGCCAGCAGCCAAAGTTGGGGCGGAGCCGTGGACGAGCAGTACTTC
-,TRBV7-9,-,TRBJ2-3,CASSTQKDTQYF,TGTGCCAGCAGCACCCAGAAGGATACGCAGTATTTT
-,TRBV6-6,-,TRBJ1-6,CASSYGQRSSPLHF,TGTGCCAGCAGTTACGGCCAACGTTCTTCACCCCTCCACTTT